This T cell receptor (beta chain) was retrieved from a study of blood T cell repertoires in COVID-19. The wider study: Researchers got acute and convalescent COVID-19 samples from the United States, Italy and Spain.

All enrollees were roughly 18 to 95 years old and from 25 or so US areas. The V gene's germline CDR1 is MNHEY and CDR2 SVGEGT. This CDR3 has 14 residues. The V and J ends lost 4 bases and 7 bases, in that order; junction bases with no gene match: 5. This clone occurred once. Profiling relied on immunoSEQ multiplex PCR, and the TCRdb table lists in-frame clones only, not all of them. The table has 200,000 to 250,000 clones, about nine tenths seen once. Sequenced material: PBMCs or T cells enriched from blood (not recorded which). This TCR derives from a man aged 45-60 years who had been exposed to COVID-19. The J gene is TRBJ2-1, the V gene TRBV6-2 or TRBV6-3; 9 bases agree with TRBD2. In DNA form, the CDR3 reads TGTGCCAGCAGTTTGCGGGGGGGTAGGAATGAGCAGTTCTTC. Protein product: CASSLRGGRNEQFF.